The rows below give T cell receptor beta chains drawn from one sample of a study of immune evolution from preneoplasia to lung adenocarcinoma. The method was immunoSEQ multiplex PCR; TCRdb's version includes in-frame clones alone and lacks a portion of them. The table shows 4,000 to 5,500 clones, with approximately 80% occurring only once. The sequenced sample was FFPE minimally invasive lung adenocarcinoma tissue. The receptors shown here come from a person aged 45-69 years with lung adenocarcinoma. Both conserved end residues are part of each CDR3. A D gene is named only where the DNA matches it firmly. Clone size is given for some rows only: seen once, a few or many times, or a class if the clone is expanded.

v_gene	abundance	d_gene	j_gene	CDR3aa	CDR3nt
TRBV9	few	TRBD1	TRBJ2-7	CASSPGQGIYEQYF	TGTGCCAGCAGCCCGGGACAGGGTATATACGAGCAGTACTTC
TRBV7-9	-	TRBD1	TRBJ1-4	CASSSFGTANEKLFF	TGTGCCAGCAGCTCGTTCGGGACAGCTAATGAAAAACTGTTTTTT
TRBV6-5	few	-	TRBJ2-6	CASSYSMAGANVLTF	TGTGCCAGCAGTTACTCGATGGCTGGGGCCAACGTCCTGACTTTC
TRBV7-2	once	-	TRBJ1-5	CASSLLRKDQPQHF	TGTGCCAGCAGCTTATTACGGAAGGATCAGCCCCAGCATTTT
TRBV28	-	TRBD2	TRBJ2-3	CASSPSAGGPPATQYF	TGTGCCAGCAGTCCCTCAGCGGGGGGGCCCCCTGCTACGCAGTATTTT
TRBV23-1	-	-	TRBJ1-6	CASSQSERDSPLHF	TGCGCCAGCAGTCAATCGGAGCGGGATTCACCCCTCCACTTT
TRBV4-1	-	TRBD1	TRBJ1-2	CASSQRPDRERGYTF	TGCGCCAGCAGCCAACGCCCTGACAGGGAGAGAGGCTACACCTTC
TRBV28	-	TRBD2	TRBJ2-3	CASTPGASGYTDTQYF	TGTGCCAGCACCCCTGGGGCTAGCGGCTACACAGATACGCAGTATTTT
TRBV18	-	TRBD2	TRBJ2-1	CASSPKLAGVYNEQFF	TGTGCCAGCTCACCGAAACTAGCGGGAGTGTACAATGAGCAGTTCTTC
TRBV5-1	-	-	TRBJ2-1	CASSLWDIYNEQFF	TGCGCCAGCAGCTTGTGGGACATCTACAATGAGCAGTTCTTC
TRBV30	-	TRBD1	TRBJ2-2	CAWSRAGTGGRGELFF	TGTGCCTGGAGTCGGGCCGGGACAGGGGGCCGAGGGGAGCTGTTTTTT
TRBV14	-	-	TRBJ2-5	CASSLFGETQYF	TGTGCCAGCAGCCTTTTCGGAGAGACCCAGTACTTC
TRBV5-1	-	-	TRBJ2-1	CASNPNGVEVGEQFF	TGCGCCAGCAACCCGAACGGGGTCGAGGTCGGGGAGCAGTTCTTC
TRBV10-3	-	-	TRBJ1-2	CAISEQLSNYGYTF	TGTGCCATCAGTGAACAGCTTTCTAACTATGGCTACACCTTC
TRBV28	-	-	TRBJ2-7	CASSSLGGEDTYEQYF	TGTGCCAGCAGTTCGTTAGGGGGGGAAGATACTTACGAGCAGTACTTC
TRBV19	few	-	TRBJ1-3	CASSTWKSSGNTIYF	TGTGCCAGTAGTACCTGGAAGAGCTCTGGAAACACCATATATTTT
TRBV18	-	TRBD1	TRBJ2-2	CASSPGTGPYTGELFF	TGTGCCAGCTCACCAGGGACAGGGCCGTACACCGGGGAGCTGTTTTTT
TRBV28	-	TRBD1	TRBJ2-1	CASRTGGRDNEQFF	TGTGCCAGCAGGACAGGGGGCCGGGACAATGAGCAGTTCTTC
TRBV27	-	TRBD1	TRBJ1-3	CASSLSGTGRGNTIYF	TGTGCCAGCAGTTTATCGGGGACAGGGAGAGGAAACACCATATATTTT
TRBV2	-	-	TRBJ1-1	CASRDGWDTEAFF	TGTGCCAGCAGAGACGGTTGGGACACTGAAGCTTTCTTT
TRBV5-1	few	TRBD1	TRBJ2-7	CASSLRTGGAYEQYF	TGCGCCAGCAGCCTTCGGACAGGGGGCGCATACGAGCAGTACTTC
TRBV5-4	-	-	TRBJ1-1	CASSPLGGQNTEAFF	TGTGCCAGCAGCCCACTGGGGGGGCAGAACACTGAAGCTTTCTTT
TRBV30	-	-	TRBJ2-5	CACIDKTQYF	TGTGCCTGCATTGACAAGACCCAGTACTTC
TRBV6-6	-	-	TRBJ1-2	CASSYLESGARTF	TGTGCCAGCTCCTATCTCGAGTCCGGGGCACGCACCTTC
TRBV7-9	once	-	TRBJ2-3	CASSLRPDTQYF	TGTGCCAGCAGCTTAAGGCCAGATACGCAGTATTTT
TRBV7-9	-	-	TRBJ1-1	CASSLADHPRADTEAFF	TGTGCCAGCAGCTTAGCAGACCACCCAAGGGCGGACACTGAAGCTTTCTTT
TRBV14	-	-	TRBJ2-7	CASSQAYEQYF	TGTGCCAGCAGCCAGGCCTACGAGCAGTACTTC
TRBV7-6	-	TRBD1	TRBJ1-1	CASSPITGGGTEAFF	TGTGCCAGCAGCCCTATCACAGGGGGAGGCACTGAAGCTTTCTTT
TRBV30	-	TRBD1	TRBJ1-1	CAWSRDRGITFF	TGTGCCTGGAGCCGGGACAGGGGTATAACTTTCTTT
TRBV10-3	-	TRBD1	TRBJ1-2	CAISVQDRSLKGYTF	TGTGCCATCAGTGTTCAGGACAGGAGCCTAAAAGGCTACACCTTC
TRBV7-8	-	-	TRBJ1-5	CASSLGVGNQPQHF	TGTGCCAGCAGCTTAGGAGTGGGCAATCAGCCCCAGCATTTT
TRBV6-1	-	-	TRBJ1-4	CASSEGLSNEKLFF	TGTGCCAGCAGTGAAGGACTGTCTAATGAAAAACTGTTTTTT
TRBV5-4	-	-	TRBJ2-5	CASSLDSETQYF	TGTGCCAGCAGCTTGGATTCGGAGACCCAGTACTTC
TRBV9	-	-	TRBJ2-5	CASSIDGYQETQYF	TGTGCCAGCAGCATAGACGGTTACCAAGAGACCCAGTACTTC
TRBV4-3	few	-	TRBJ2-7	CASSQDPDGYEQYF	TGCGCCAGCAGCCAAGACCCGGACGGGTACGAGCAGTACTTC
TRBV6-5	-	TRBD1	TRBJ2-7	CASSWEGQGEWYEQYF	TGTGCCAGCAGTTGGGAAGGGCAGGGGGAATGGTACGAGCAGTACTTC
TRBV19	-	-	TRBJ2-7	CASDALGYYEQYF	TGTGCCAGCGACGCGTTGGGTTACTACGAGCAGTACTTC
TRBV5-4	-	-	TRBJ1-2	CASSLSQGDFGYTF	TGTGCCAGCAGCTTGTCCCAGGGTGATTTTGGCTACACCTTC
TRBV9	-	-	TRBJ2-3	CASSVGSRETDTQYF	TGTGCCAGCAGCGTAGGTTCCAGGGAGACAGATACGCAGTATTTT
TRBV25-1	-	TRBD2	TRBJ2-3	CASSRSGGLLTDTQYF	TGTGCCAGCAGCCGTAGCGGGGGACTCCTCACAGATACGCAGTATTTT
TRBV6-4	-	TRBD1	TRBJ1-6	CASSDGQGGHSPLHF	TGTGCCAGCAGTGACGGACAGGGCGGTCATTCACCCCTCCACTTT
TRBV25-1	-	TRBD1	TRBJ1-2	CASSRGLEGYTF	TGTGCCAGCAGCAGGGGGCTAGAAGGCTACACCTTC
TRBV2	-	TRBD1	TRBJ2-5	CASSEDRRDETQYF	TGTGCCAGCAGTGAGGACAGGAGAGATGAGACCCAGTACTTC
TRBV7-2	-	-	TRBJ2-7	CASSPTGGNEIYEQYF	TGTGCCAGCAGCCCCACTGGGGGTAATGAGATCTACGAGCAGTACTTC
TRBV28	-	-	TRBJ1-2	CASSLLGGGYTF	TGTGCCAGCAGTTTATTAGGGGGAGGCTACACCTTC
TRBV5-1	once	TRBD1	TRBJ2-3	CASSIKTGFSTDTQYF	TGCGCCAGCAGCATTAAGACAGGGTTTAGTACAGATACGCAGTATTTT
TRBV28	-	TRBD2	TRBJ2-7	CASSQSGRSYEQYF	TGTGCCAGCAGTCAAAGCGGGAGGTCCTACGAGCAGTACTTC
TRBV7-6	few	TRBD1	TRBJ1-6	CASSSSAGQGFSPLHF	TGTGCCAGCAGCTCTAGTGCGGGACAGGGGTTTTCACCCCTCCACTTT
TRBV29-1	-	-	TRBJ2-1	CSVEYYNEQFF	TGCAGCGTTGAATACTACAATGAGCAGTTCTTC
TRBV5-4	-	-	TRBJ1-2	CASSLGRRDGYTF	TGTGCCAGCAGCCTCGGACGGAGGGATGGCTACACCTTC
TRBV27	-	-	TRBJ1-4	CASSRLGGEKLFF	TGTGCCAGCAGCCGCCTCGGGGGCGAAAAACTGTTTTTT
TRBV6-6	-	TRBD2	TRBJ2-1	CASSHPSGASYNEQFF	TGTGCCAGCAGCCACCCTAGCGGGGCCTCCTACAATGAGCAGTTCTTC
TRBV2	-	-	TRBJ2-6	CASRGGASGANVLTF	TGTGCCAGCCGCGGCGGGGCCTCTGGGGCCAACGTCCTGACTTTC
TRBV2	few	-	TRBJ1-1	CASRRVTDMNTEAFF	TGTGCCAGCAGGAGGGTGACGGACATGAACACTGAAGCTTTCTTT